This is a list of T cell receptor beta chains from one sample in a study of T cell responses to AZD1222 COVID-19 vaccine. The data were produced by immunoSEQ multiplex PCR, yet TCRdb's version contains in-frame clones alone and is incomplete. The top ten clones hold 3% to 3.5% of a sample with fewer than 150,000 clones, 85% to 90% of them seen once. The sequences come from peripheral blood, collected 28 days after the second AZD1222 dose. The source is an adult who received the AZD1222 COVID-19 vaccine. Each CDR3 is given with its conserved first and last residue. The D gene is left open where the match is weak. Clone size appears in some rows only: once, few, many, or a class for an expanded clone.

j_call	v_call	d_call	clone_size	cdr3_aa	cdr3_nt
TRBJ2-3	TRBV7-2	-	-	CASSLERAGSSADTQYF	TGTGCCAGCAGCTTAGAGCGGGCGGGTAGTTCAGCAGATACGCAGTATTTT
TRBJ2-5	TRBV6-5	-	-	CASSYSEQQETQYF	TGTGCCAGCAGTTACTCAGAACAACAAGAGACCCAGTACTTC
TRBJ1-3	TRBV7-7	-	-	CASSPDLSGNTIYF	TGTGCTAGCAGCCCAGACCTCTCTGGAAACACCATATATTTT
TRBJ2-3	TRBV19	-	-	CASRNLKTVAGLTDTQYF	TGTGCCAGTAGAAATTTAAAAACTGTCGCGGGCCTCACAGATACGCAGTATTTT
TRBJ1-6	TRBV27	TRBD1	-	CASKTGTGQSLYNSPLHF	TGTGCCAGCAAAACCGGGACAGGCCAGTCCCTCTATAATTCACCCCTCCACTTT
TRBJ1-6	TRBV6-6	TRBD1	-	CASSPNRDSFALVSPLHF	TGTGCCAGCAGTCCCAACCGGGACAGCTTCGCTTTGGTTTCACCCCTCCACTTT
TRBJ2-2	TRBV25-1	TRBD1	-	CASSDHWDSTGELFF	TGTGCCAGCAGTGATCATTGGGACAGCACCGGGGAGCTGTTTTTT
TRBJ2-1	TRBV7-7	-	many	CASSLALMSKNEQFF	TGTGCTAGCAGCTTAGCTCTGATGAGTAAAAATGAGCAGTTCTTC
TRBJ2-7	TRBV30	TRBD1	-	CAWSPGTGRLYF	TGTGCCTGGAGCCCCGGGACAGGCCGTCTGTACTTC
TRBJ1-2	TRBV28	-	-	CASSLPGTNYGYTF	TGTGCCAGCAGTTTACCAGGGACTAACTATGGCTACACCTTC
TRBJ1-1	TRBV11-1	-	-	CASSLDGGMAEAFF	TGTGCCAGCAGCTTAGATGGGGGAATGGCTGAAGCTTTCTTT
TRBJ2-7	TRBV6-5	-	-	CASSYGSDSYEQYF	TGTGCCAGCAGTTACGGCTCTGACTCCTACGAGCAGTACTTC
TRBJ1-1	TRBV5-1	-	-	CASSWKGEGTEAFF	TGCGCCAGCAGCTGGAAGGGGGAGGGGACTGAAGCTTTCTTT
TRBJ2-7	TRBV3-1/TRBV3-2	TRBD2	-	CASKPGLAGRREQYF	TGTGCCAGCAAACCCGGACTAGCGGGACGACGAGAGCAGTACTTC
TRBJ2-5	TRBV7-2	TRBD2	-	CASSLEAGSQETQYF	TGTGCCAGCAGCTTAGAAGCGGGGAGCCAAGAGACCCAGTACTTC
TRBJ2-7	TRBV7-2	-	-	CASSATSVYEQYF	TGTGCCAGCAGCGCGACCTCCGTGTACGAGCAGTACTTC
TRBJ2-3	TRBV10-3	-	-	CAISESGGADTQYF	TGTGCCATCAGTGAGTCGGGTGGCGCAGATACGCAGTATTTT
TRBJ2-3	TRBV9	-	-	CASSVGGRGVDTQYF	TGTGCCAGCAGCGTAGGAGGCAGAGGTGTGGATACGCAGTATTTT
TRBJ1-5	TRBV6-2/TRBV6-3	-	-	CASSYTQGYSNQPQHF	TGTGCCAGCAGTTATACACAGGGTTATAGCAATCAGCCCCAGCATTTT
TRBJ2-2	TRBV28	TRBD2	few	CASRSGGSPGELFF	TGTGCCAGCAGGAGCGGGGGCTCACCCGGGGAGCTGTTTTTT
TRBJ2-3	TRBV7-2	-	-	CASSLVLAGTQYF	TGTGCCAGCAGCTTAGTCCTGGCGGGTACGCAGTATTTT
TRBJ1-4	TRBV7-9	-	-	CASERALNEKLFF	TGTGCCAGCGAACGGGCCCTTAATGAAAAACTGTTTTTT
TRBJ1-1	TRBV10-1	TRBD1	once	CASSEQGAPPEAFF	TGCGCCAGCAGTGAACAGGGGGCCCCCCCTGAAGCTTTCTTT
TRBJ2-1	TRBV10-3	-	few	CAISEIAEEQFF	TGTGCCATCAGTGAAATAGCTGAAGAGCAGTTCTTC
TRBJ1-2	TRBV20-1	-	-	CSAGPPDGYTF	TGCAGTGCTGGACCACCTGATGGCTACACCTTC
TRBJ2-7	TRBV6-5	TRBD2	-	CASKVGRTTYEQYF	TGTGCCAGCAAGGTCGGGAGGACCACCTACGAGCAGTACTTC
TRBJ2-1	TRBV5-1	-	-	CASSASAGLVSGEQFF	TGCGCCAGCAGCGCATCAGCGGGTTTGGTATCGGGTGAGCAGTTCTTC
TRBJ2-1	TRBV5-1	-	-	CASSHDGPGVNEQFF	TGCGCCAGCAGCCACGACGGCCCGGGAGTCAATGAGCAGTTCTTC
TRBJ2-1	TRBV11-2	TRBD2	-	CASSLTSGVNEQFF	TGTGCCAGCAGCCTTACTAGCGGGGTCAATGAGCAGTTCTTC
TRBJ1-1	TRBV7-2	-	-	CASSGGDGREAFF	TGTGCCAGCAGCGGGGGGGACGGCCGGGAAGCTTTCTTT
TRBJ1-1	TRBV28	-	-	CASSPPHRSTEAFF	TGTGCCAGCAGTCCCCCCCACAGGTCCACTGAAGCTTTCTTT
TRBJ2-7	TRBV5-1	-	-	CASSLAGLSQQYF	TGCGCCAGCAGCTTGGCGGGACTCTCGCAGCAGTACTTC
TRBJ2-7	TRBV15	-	few	CATSTNHLYEQYF	TGTGCCACCAGCACCAACCACCTATACGAGCAGTACTTC